This entry lists 15 T cell receptor beta chains sequenced from one sample in a study of cytomegalovirus exposure and HLA in healthy donors. The study ran its PCR with 60 Vbeta and 13 Jbeta primers. Assay used: immunoSEQ multiplex PCR; TCRdb lists only in-frame clones, some missing. The sample totals about 79,000 clones. The sequenced sample consisted of PBMCs. The receptor source for this set is a man aged 25 to 40 in good health and CMV-seronegative.

This chain links TRBV7-2 with TRBJ2-7, with 13 bases that match TRBD2. J was trimmed by 5 bases and V by 4 bases; bases with no gene match: 5. The CDR3 extends over 15 amino acids. Germline V gene data show CDR1 as SGHTA and CDR2 as FQGNSA. The CDR3 loop reads CASSSRLAGGHEQYF. CDR3 sequence (DNA): TGTGCCAGCAGCTCACGACTAGCGGGAGGCCACGAGCAGTACTTC.

V usage is TRBV12-5 and J usage is TRBJ1-2; the D is unclear. The CDR3 runs to 14 residues. The V gene's germline CDR1 is LGHNT and CDR2 FRNRAP. Trimming took off 3 bases at V and 1 base at J, with 9 bases between the two ends. CDR3 sequence reads: CASGFVGFNYGYTF. The CDR3 DNA reads as TGTGCTAGTGGTTTCGTCGGTTTTAACTATGGCTACACCTTC.

The chain uses TRBV7-2 and TRBJ1-2; no firm D call. The germline V gene encodes CDR1 SGHTA and CDR2 FQGNSA. Between the trimmed V and J ends, which lost 5 bases and 3 bases, there was a span of 10 bases. The CDR3 length is 13 residues. The CDR3 DNA is TGTGCCAGCAGCCCTGGGCGCTACTATGGCTACACCTTC. Encoded protein: CASSPGRYYGYTF.

V gene TRBV5-8 combines with J gene TRBJ1-6; D gene ambiguous. CDR3 length: 13 residues. CDR1 is SGHTS and CDR2 is YDEGEE in the germline V gene. Trimming cost V 3 bases and J 1 base, with 2 bases left between them. The chain's CDR3 is CASSSSYNSPLHF. CDR3 DNA sequence: TGTGCCAGCAGCTCGTCCTATAATTCACCCCTCCACTTT.

The CDR3 reads CASRGSGEGNEQFF. The CDR3 bases are TGCGCCAGCAGGGGTTCAGGGGAGGGCAATGAGCAGTTCTTC. The rearrangement links TRBV10-1 to TRBJ2-1, with D possibly being TRBD2 (7 bases). Germline lookup yields CDR1 WNHNN and CDR2 SYGVQD (reference sequence). V was pared by 6 bases and J by 6 bases, with 15 bases between. The length of the CDR3 is 14 residues.

The chain uses TRBV10-3 and TRBJ2-7, with D tentatively TRBD2 (5 bases). Looked up from germline, CDR1 is ENHRY and CDR2 is SYGVKD. V lost 4 bases to trimming and J lost 3 bases, with 7 bases between them. The CDR3 sequence is 12 residues long. The CDR3 here is CAISGGNYEQYF. The CDR3 DNA reads TGTGCCATCAGTGGAGGGAACTACGAGCAGTACTTC.

The chain couples TRBV19 to TRBJ2-1; 11 bases line up with TRBD1. This CDR3 is built from 18 residues. The germline CDR1 and CDR2 sequences are LNHDA and SQIVND (reference sequence). Unmatched junction bases numbered 7, after V lost 0 bases and J lost 3 bases. CDR3 coding DNA: TGTGCCAGTAGTATAGATTCCGGACAGGGGGCTTACTACAATGAGCAGTTCTTC. This encodes CASSIDSGQGAYYNEQFF.

The chain recombines TRBV18 with TRBJ2-5, with D uncertain. The J call may be incorrect, as the DNA end agrees better with TRBJ2-7. The CDR3 is 15 amino acids. From germline, CDR1 is KGHSH and CDR2 LQKENI. CDR3 sequence reads: CASSPPSVRSDEQYF. DNA of the CDR3: TGTGCCAGCTCACCACCGAGCGTAAGGAGCGACGAGCAGTACTTC.

The rearrangement links TRBV19 to TRBJ2-7; D is undetermined. The CDR3 consists of 15 residues. V lost 5 bases to trimming and J lost 4 bases, with 18 bases between them. Germline CDR1 is LNHDA and CDR2 is SQIVND (reference sequence). The DNA of the CDR3 is TGTGCCAGTAGTCCCTTCTTCGGATCCAGGTACGAGCAGTACTTC. It yields the protein CASSPFFGSRYEQYF.

The V gene is TRBV2, the J gene TRBJ1-1; possible D gene TRBD1, 6 bases. The V gene lost 5 bases and the J gene lost 6 bases, with 13 bases spanning the gap. Germline V lookup: CDR1 SNHLY, CDR2 FYNNEI. This CDR3 is built from 13 residues. In DNA, the CDR3 is TGTGCCAGCAGTCCAGACAGGCTGTCTGAAGCTTTCTTT. It encodes CASSPDRLSEAFF.

The rearrangement links TRBV15 to TRBJ1-5; D gene ambiguous. This CDR3 spans 15 amino acids. Germline lookup yields CDR1 LNHNV and CDR2 YYDKDF (reference sequence). Trimming shortened V by 0 bases and J by 5 bases, and 11 bases separated the two germline ends. The CDR3: CATSRDVAADQPQHF. The CDR3 DNA is TGTGCCACCAGCAGAGATGTGGCGGCCGATCAGCCCCAGCATTTT.

This chain connects TRBV6-5 to TRBJ2-7; 7 bases are a match to TRBD2. The germline CDR1 and CDR2 sequences are MNHEY and SVGAGI. The CDR3 extends over 15 amino acids. Trimming cost V 4 bases and J 5 bases; bases outside gene matches: 11. DNA of the CDR3: TGTGCCAGCAGTTTACTCGGGGCGGGGGATGACGAGCAGTACTTC. Translating it yields CASSLLGAGDDEQYF.

This chain connects TRBV6-1 to TRBJ2-1; 12 bases fit TRBD2. CDR1 is MNHNS, CDR2 SASEGT, per germline. CDR3 length equals 15 residues. V shed 7 bases, J shed 8 bases, and the junction held 9 bases outside the gene matches. The CDR3: CASNLLAGGGDEQFF. In DNA form, the CDR3 reads TGTGCCAGCAACTTACTAGCGGGGGGCGGGGATGAGCAGTTCTTC.

V usage is TRBV7-8 and J usage is TRBJ2-3; 9 bases align to TRBD1. After removal of 6 bases from V and 3 bases from J, the junction contained 7 bases not matched to a gene. Germline CDR1 is SGHVS and CDR2 is FQNEAQ. This CDR3 is built from 15 residues. The CDR3 sequence is CASSITTGGTDTQYF. In DNA form, the CDR3 reads TGTGCCAGCAGTATAACGACAGGGGGGACAGATACGCAGTATTTT.

The V gene is TRBV5-4, the J gene TRBJ2-2; TRBD2 aligns across 13 bases. The length of the CDR3 is 17 residues. V was pared by 4 bases and J by 3 bases, with 6 bases of the junction left unmatched. The germline CDR1 and CDR2 sequences are SGHNT and YYREEE (reference sequence). This CDR3 reads CASSPRTSGRHTGELFF. CDR3 bases: TGTGCCAGCAGCCCGCGGACTAGCGGGAGACACACCGGGGAGCTGTTTTTT.